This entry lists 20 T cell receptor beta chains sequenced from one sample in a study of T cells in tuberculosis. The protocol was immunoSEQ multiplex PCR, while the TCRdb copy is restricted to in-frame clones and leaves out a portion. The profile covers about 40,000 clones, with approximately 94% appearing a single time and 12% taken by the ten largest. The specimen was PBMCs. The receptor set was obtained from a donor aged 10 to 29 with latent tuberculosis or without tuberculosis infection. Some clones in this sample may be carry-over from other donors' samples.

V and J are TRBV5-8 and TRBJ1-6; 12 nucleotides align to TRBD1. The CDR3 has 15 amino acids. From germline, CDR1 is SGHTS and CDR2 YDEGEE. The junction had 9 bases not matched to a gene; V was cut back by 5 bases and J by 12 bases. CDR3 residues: CASRGTGGASRPLHF. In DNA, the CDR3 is TGTGCCAGCAGAGGGACAGGGGGCGCATCAAGACCCCTCCACTTT. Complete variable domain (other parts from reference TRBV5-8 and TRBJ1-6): EAGVTQSPTHLIKTRGQQATLRCSPISGHTSVYWYQQALGLGLQFLLWYDEGEERNRGNFPPRFSGRQFPNYSSELNVNALELEDSALYLCASRGTGGASRPLHFGNGTRLTVT.

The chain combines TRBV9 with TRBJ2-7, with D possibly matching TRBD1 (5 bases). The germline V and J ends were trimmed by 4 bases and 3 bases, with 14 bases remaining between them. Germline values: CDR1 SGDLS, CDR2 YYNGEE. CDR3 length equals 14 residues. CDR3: CASSQAPGNYEQYF. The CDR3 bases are TGTGCCAGCAGCCAGGCCCCAGGGAACTACGAGCAGTACTTC.

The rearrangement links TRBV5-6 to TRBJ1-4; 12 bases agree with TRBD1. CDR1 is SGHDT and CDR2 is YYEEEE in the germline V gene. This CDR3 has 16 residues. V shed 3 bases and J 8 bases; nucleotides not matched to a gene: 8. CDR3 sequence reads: CASSSGTGGLWEKLFF. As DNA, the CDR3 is TGTGCCAGCAGCTCCGGGACAGGGGGCCTTTGGGAAAAACTGTTTTTT. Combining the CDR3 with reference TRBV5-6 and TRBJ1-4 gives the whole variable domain DAGVTQSPTHLIKTRGQQVTLRCSPKSGHDTVSWYQQALGQGPQFIFQYYEEEERQRGNFPDRFSGHQFPNYSSELNVNALLLGDSALYLCASSSGTGGLWEKLFFGSGTQLSVL.

This chain's CDR3 is CASSLGGGTGPTDTQYF. DNA of the CDR3: TGTGCCAGCAGCTTAGGCGGGGGAACCGGTCCCACAGATACGCAGTATTTT. The chain is built from TRBV7-9 and TRBJ2-3, with 7 nucleotides matching TRBD2. With V trimmed by 1 base and J by 2 bases, 9 bases remained unmatched. The germline gives CDR1 SEHNR, CDR2 FQNEAQ (reference sequence). This CDR3 is 17 amino acids long.

The CDR3 coding sequence is TGTGCCTGGAGTGTTTGGGGACAGGGGTTCGCGAGCTCCTATAATTCACCCCTCCACTTT. This gives the protein CAWSVWGQGFASSYNSPLHF. This chain connects TRBV30 to TRBJ1-6, with TRBD1 identical over 10 bases. This CDR3 comprises 20 residues. V shed 0 bases, J shed 0 bases, and the junction held 11 bases outside the gene matches. The germline V gene has CDR1 GTSNPN and CDR2 SVGIG (reference sequence).

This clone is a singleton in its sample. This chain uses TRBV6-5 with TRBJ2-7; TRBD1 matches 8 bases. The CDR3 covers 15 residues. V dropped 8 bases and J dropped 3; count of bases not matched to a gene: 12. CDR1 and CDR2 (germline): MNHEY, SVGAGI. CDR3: CASRRDRSTGYEQYV. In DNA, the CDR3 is TGTGCCAGCCGTCGGGACAGGAGTACCGGCTACGAGCAGTACGTC.

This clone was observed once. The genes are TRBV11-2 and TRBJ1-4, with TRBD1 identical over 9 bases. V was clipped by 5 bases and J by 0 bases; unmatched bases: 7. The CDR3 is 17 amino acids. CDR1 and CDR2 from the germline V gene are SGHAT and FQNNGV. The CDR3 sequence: CASSIQGAHPTNEKLFF. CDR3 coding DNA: TGTGCCAGCAGCATACAGGGGGCCCACCCAACTAATGAAAAACTGTTTTTT.

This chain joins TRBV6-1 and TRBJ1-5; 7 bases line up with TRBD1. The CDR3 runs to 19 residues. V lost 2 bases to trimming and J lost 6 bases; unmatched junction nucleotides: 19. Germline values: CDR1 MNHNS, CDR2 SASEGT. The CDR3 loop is CASSESAGGGVHSVQPQHF. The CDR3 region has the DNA TGTGCCAGCAGTGAATCGGCAGGGGGTGGGGTCCACTCTGTTCAGCCCCAGCATTTT.

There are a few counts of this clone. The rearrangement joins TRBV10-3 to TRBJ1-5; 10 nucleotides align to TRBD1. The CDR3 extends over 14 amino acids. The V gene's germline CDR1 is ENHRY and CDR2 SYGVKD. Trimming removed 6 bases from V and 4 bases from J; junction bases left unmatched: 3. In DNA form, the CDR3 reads TGTGCCATCAGCCGACAGGGGGCTAATCAGCCCCAGCATTTT. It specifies CAISRQGANQPQHF.

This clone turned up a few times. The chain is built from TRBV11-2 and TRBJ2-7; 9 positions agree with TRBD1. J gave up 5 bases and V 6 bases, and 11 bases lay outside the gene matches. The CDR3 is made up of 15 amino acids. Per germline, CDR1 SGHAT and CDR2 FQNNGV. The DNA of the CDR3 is TGTGCCAGCAGTCAAGGGAGGACAGGGGACGACGAGCAGTACTTC. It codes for CASSQGRTGDDEQYF.

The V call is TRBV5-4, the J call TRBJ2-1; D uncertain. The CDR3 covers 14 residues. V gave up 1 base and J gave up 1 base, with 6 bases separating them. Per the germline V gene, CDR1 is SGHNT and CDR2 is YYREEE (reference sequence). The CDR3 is CASSLPSSYNEQFF. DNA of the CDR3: TGTGCCAGCAGCTTGCCCAGTTCCTACAATGAGCAGTTCTTC.

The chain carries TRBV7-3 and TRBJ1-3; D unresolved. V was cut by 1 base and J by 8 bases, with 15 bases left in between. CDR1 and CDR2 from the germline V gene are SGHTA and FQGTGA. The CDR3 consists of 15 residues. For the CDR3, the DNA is TGTGCCAGCAGCTTAAGTCCAGGATCCCGAGACACCATATATTTT. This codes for CASSLSPGSRDTIYF.

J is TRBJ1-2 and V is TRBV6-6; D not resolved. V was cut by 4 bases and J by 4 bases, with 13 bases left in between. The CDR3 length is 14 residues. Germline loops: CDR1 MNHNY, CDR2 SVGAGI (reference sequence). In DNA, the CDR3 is TGTGCCAGCAGTTCCGTTACAGTAAGCTATGGCTACACCTTC. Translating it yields CASSSVTVSYGYTF.

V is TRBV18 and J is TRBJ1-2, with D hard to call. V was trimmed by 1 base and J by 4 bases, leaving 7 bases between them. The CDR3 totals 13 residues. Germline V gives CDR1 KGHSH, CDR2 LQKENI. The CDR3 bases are TGTGCCAGCTCACCACTACAGACCTATGGCTACACCTTC. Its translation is CASSPLQTYGYTF.

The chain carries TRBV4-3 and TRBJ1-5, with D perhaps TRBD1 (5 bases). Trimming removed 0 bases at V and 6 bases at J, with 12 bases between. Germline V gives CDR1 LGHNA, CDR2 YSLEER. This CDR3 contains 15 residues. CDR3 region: CASSQDLRVGQPQHF. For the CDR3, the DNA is TGCGCCAGCAGCCAAGATCTCAGGGTAGGTCAGCCCCAGCATTTT.

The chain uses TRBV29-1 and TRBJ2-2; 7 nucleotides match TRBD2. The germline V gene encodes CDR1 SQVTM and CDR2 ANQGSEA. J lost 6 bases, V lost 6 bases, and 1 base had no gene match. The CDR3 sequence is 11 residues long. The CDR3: CSVGLAGELFF. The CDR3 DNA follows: TGCAGCGTAGGACTAGCCGGGGAGCTGTTTTTT.

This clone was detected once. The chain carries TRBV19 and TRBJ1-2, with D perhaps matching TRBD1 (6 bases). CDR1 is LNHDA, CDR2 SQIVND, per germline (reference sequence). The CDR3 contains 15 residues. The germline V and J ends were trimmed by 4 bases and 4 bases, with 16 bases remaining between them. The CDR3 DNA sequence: TGTGCCAGTAGTAAACGGGGACATTCCTTCTATGGCTACACCTTC. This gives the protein CASSKRGHSFYGYTF.

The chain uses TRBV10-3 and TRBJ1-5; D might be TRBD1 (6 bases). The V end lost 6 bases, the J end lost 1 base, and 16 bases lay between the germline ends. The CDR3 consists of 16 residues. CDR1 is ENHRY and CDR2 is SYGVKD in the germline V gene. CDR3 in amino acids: CAIRGDKEGSNQPQHF. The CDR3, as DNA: TGTGCCATCAGGGGGGACAAGGAAGGCAGCAATCAGCCCCAGCATTTT.

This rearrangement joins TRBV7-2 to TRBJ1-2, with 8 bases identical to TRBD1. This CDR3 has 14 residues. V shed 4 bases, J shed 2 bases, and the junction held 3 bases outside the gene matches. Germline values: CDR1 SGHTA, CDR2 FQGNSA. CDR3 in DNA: TGTGCCAGCAGCTCGCGGACAGGGAACTATGGCTACACCTTC. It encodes CASSSRTGNYGYTF.

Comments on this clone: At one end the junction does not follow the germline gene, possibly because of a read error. The CDR3, as DNA: TGTGCCAGCAGTTTCAAGGACAGGAACAACGGGGAGCTGTTTTTT. It specifies CASSFKDRNNGELFF. V gene TRBV6-6 combines with J gene TRBJ2-2, with 7 bases that match TRBD1. This CDR3 spans 15 amino acids. The germline CDR1 and CDR2 sequences are MNHNY and SVGAGI (reference sequence).